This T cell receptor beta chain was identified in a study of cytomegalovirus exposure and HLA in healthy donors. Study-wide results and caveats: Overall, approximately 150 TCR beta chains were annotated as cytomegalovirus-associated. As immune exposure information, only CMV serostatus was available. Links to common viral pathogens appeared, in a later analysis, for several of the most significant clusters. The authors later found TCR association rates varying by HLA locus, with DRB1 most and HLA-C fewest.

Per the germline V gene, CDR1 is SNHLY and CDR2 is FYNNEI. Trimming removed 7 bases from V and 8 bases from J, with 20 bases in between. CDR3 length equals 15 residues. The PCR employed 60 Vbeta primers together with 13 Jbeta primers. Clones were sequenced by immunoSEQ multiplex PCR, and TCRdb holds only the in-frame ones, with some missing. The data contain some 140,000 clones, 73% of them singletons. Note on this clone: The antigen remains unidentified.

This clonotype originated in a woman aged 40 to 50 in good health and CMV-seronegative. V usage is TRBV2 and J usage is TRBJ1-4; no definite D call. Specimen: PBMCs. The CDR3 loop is CASNLGEARREKLFF. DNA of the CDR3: TGTGCCAGCAATCTCGGAGAGGCCCGGAGGGAAAAACTGTTTTTT.